These 27 T cell receptor beta chains originate from one sample sequenced in a study of T cell repertoires in cytomegalovirus infection. TCRdb re-called the reads through MiXCR, storing one row per CDR3 protein. In the table there are about 740,000 distinct CDR3 sequences, roughly 36% of which are singletons. No antigens are known for them. The sequencing here drew on cultured PBMCs, taken from culture after CMV antigen stimulation. These receptors were taken from a human donor in good health (CMV status not recorded). Some clones in this sample may be carry-over from other donors' samples.

The gene calls are TRBV5-4 and TRBJ1-2; D call uncertain. The V gene lost 2 bases and the J gene lost 5 bases, with 10 bases spanning the gap. CDR1 is SGHNT and CDR2 is YYREEE in the germline V gene (reference sequence). There are 13 residues in the CDR3. The CDR3 loop is CASSFPGNYGYTF. For the CDR3, the DNA is TGTGCCAGCAGCTTCCCAGGAAATTATGGCTACACCTTC.

The chain combines TRBV20-1 with TRBJ2-5, with D perhaps TRBD2 (5 bases). The germline V and J ends were trimmed by 5 bases and 2 bases, with 9 bases remaining between them. The germline V gene has CDR1 DFQATT and CDR2 SNEGSKA (reference sequence). This CDR3 spans 12 amino acids. CDR3 residues: CSAGRDQETQYF. The CDR3 coding sequence is TGCAGTGCTGGACGGGATCAAGAGACCCAGTACTTC.

The table lists this clonotype with many counts. CDR3 in amino acids: CASSLSTGDQPQHF. The CDR3 DNA reads as TGTGCCAGCAGCTTAAGCACAGGGGATCAGCCCCAGCATTTT. The gene calls are TRBV7-2 and TRBJ1-5, with 7 bases matching TRBD1. The CDR3 sequence is 14 residues long. Losses at the gene ends were 2 bases for V and 5 bases for J; bases not matched to a gene: 3. From germline, CDR1 is SGHTA and CDR2 FQGNSA.

Only a few counts were recorded for this clonotype. The chain is built from TRBV27 and TRBJ1-2; tentative D call: TRBD1 (6 bases). The V gene lost 0 bases and the J gene lost 8 bases, with 22 bases spanning the gap. This CDR3 has 17 residues. The germline CDR1 and CDR2 sequences are MNHEY and SMNVEV (reference sequence). In DNA form, the CDR3 reads TGTGCCAGCAGTTTATCGGGGTCGGGGGCGGGAAGGAAGGGCTACACCTTC. It translates to CASSLSGSGAGRKGYTF.

For this clonotype: At one boundary the junction diverges from the germline segment, which might be a read error. J is TRBJ1-1 and V is TRBV20-1; D is possibly TRBD1 (5 bases). CDR3 size: 17 residues. Germline V CDR1 and CDR2: DFQATT, SNEGSKA (reference sequence). CDR3 loop: CSARDGRGKWRNTEAFF. CDR3 bases: TGCAGTGCTAGAGATGGTCGGGGGAAGTGGAGGAACACTGAAGCTTTCTTC.

This chain connects TRBV6-2 or TRBV6-3 to TRBJ2-7; D not resolved. The length of the CDR3 is 15 residues. CDR1 and CDR2 from the germline V gene are MNHEY and SVGEGT. V lost 2 bases and J 1 base, leaving 12 bases between the germline ends. CDR3 protein: CASSYGAQPSYEQYF. As DNA, the CDR3 is TGTGCCAGCAGTTACGGAGCCCAGCCGTCCTACGAGCAGTACTTC.

The CDR3 sequence is CASSPGGKGKNEQFF. The CDR3 DNA reads as TGTGCCAGCAGCCCCGGTGGGAAGGGGAAGAATGAGCAGTTCTTC. The chain links TRBV6-1 to TRBJ2-1, with D maybe TRBD1 (5 bases). The CDR3 is 15 amino acids. Germline loops: CDR1 MNHNS, CDR2 SASEGT. Trimming took off 6 bases at V and 7 bases at J, with 19 bases between the two ends.

For the CDR3, the DNA is TGTGCCAGCAGCCCTCAGGAGGAGACAGGGAAGTTCTTC. The encoded protein is CASSPQEETGKFF. The chain uses TRBV6-1 and TRBJ2-1; TRBD1 agrees at 7 bases. From germline, CDR1 is MNHNS and CDR2 SASEGT. CDR3 length: 13 amino acids. The junction had 13 bases not matched to a gene; V was cut back by 6 bases and J by 14 bases.

This clonotype has only a few counts. The rearrangement links TRBV11-2 to TRBJ2-7; possibly TRBD1 for D (6 bases). The CDR3 has 15 amino acids. V was pared by 5 bases and J by 2 bases, with 16 bases between. The germline V gene has CDR1 SGHAT and CDR2 FQNNGV. The CDR3 reads CASSRGPEGAYEQYF. CDR3 DNA: TGTGCCAGCAGCAGAGGGCCCGAGGGGGCCTACGAGCAGTACTTC. Filled out from reference TRBV11-2 and TRBJ2-7, the complete variable domain reads EAGVAQSPRYKIIEKRQSVAFWCNPISGHATLYWYQQILGQGPKLLIQFQNNGVVDDSQLPKDRFSAERLKGVDSTLKIQPAKLEDSAVYLCASSRGPEGAYEQYFGPGTRLTVT.

This clonotype was seen a handful of times. This chain uses TRBV7-2 with TRBJ1-6; 7 bases line up with TRBD1. The CDR3 spans 14 residues. Trimming at V came to 4 bases and at J to 4 bases, leaving 1 base not matched to a gene. Germline loops: CDR1 SGHTA, CDR2 FQGNSA. CDR3 bases: TGTGCCAGCAGCTCGGGACAGTATAATTCACCCCTCCACTTT. It codes for CASSSGQYNSPLHF.

The chain carries TRBV28 and TRBJ1-1; weak D call: TRBD1 (5 bases). Germline V gives CDR1 MDHEN, CDR2 SYDVKM. This CDR3 is 15 amino acids long. V was pared by 3 bases and J by 3 bases, with 14 bases between. CDR3 sequence (DNA): TGTGCCAGCAGTTTGAGGACACCCCGGGACACTGAAGCTTTCTTT. It specifies CASSLRTPRDTEAFF.

The table lists this clonotype with a few counts. A much bigger clone sits one base away, suggesting this may be a read error. The rearrangement links TRBV12-3 or TRBV12-4 to TRBJ1-3; TRBD1 matches 7 bases. The CDR3 covers 14 residues. The trim removed 6 bases at V and 2 bases at J, leaving 4 bases unmatched. CDR3 amino acids: CASRSGTAGNTIYF. The CDR3 region has the DNA TGTGCCAGCAGATCCGGGACAGCTGGAAACACCATATATTTT.

Many counts were recorded for this clonotype. The rearrangement links TRBV7-2 to TRBJ2-3, with D unresolved. Germline loops: CDR1 SGHTA, CDR2 FQGNSA. V lost 5 bases and J 14 bases, leaving 17 bases between the germline ends. The CDR3 contains 12 residues. CDR3 sequence reads: CASSEARISAYF. In DNA form, the CDR3 reads TGTGCCAGCAGCGAAGCCCGGATTTCTGCGTATTTT.

The chain recombines TRBV7-2 with TRBJ2-7; D is ambiguous. The V gene's germline CDR1 is SGHTA and CDR2 FQGNSA. The CDR3 is made up of 13 amino acids. V dropped 3 bases and J dropped 7 bases, with 13 bases sitting between them. CDR3 nucleotide sequence: TGTGCCAGCAGCTTCTCAAACCAACGGGAGCAGTACTTC. Protein product: CASSFSNQREQYF.

This CDR3 reads CASSQSHYGYTF. CDR3 DNA: TGTGCCAGCAGCCAAAGCCACTATGGCTACACCTTC. The chain combines TRBV6-1 with TRBJ1-2; D is uncertain. Trimming pared 6 bases from V and 3 bases from J, leaving 8 bases between. CDR1 is MNHNS, CDR2 SASEGT, per germline. CDR3 length equals 12 residues.

This clonotype was recorded a few times. This chain joins TRBV12-3 or TRBV12-4 and TRBJ2-7, with D perhaps TRBD2 (6 bases). The V end was cut by 4 bases, the J end by 0 bases, with 13 bases between. CDR3 size: 15 residues. CDR3 bases: TGTGCCAGCAGTTCCCTTAGCGGCCGCTCCTACGAGCAGTACTTC. Translated, it gives CASSSLSGRSYEQYF.

This clonotype was recorded once. The CDR3 protein is CASSRDGGYSEVTQYF. CDR3 nucleotides: TGTGCCAGCAGCCGGGATGGGGGGTACTCAGAAGTGACCCAGTACTTC. The V call is TRBV4-2, the J call TRBJ2-5; maybe TRBD2 (6 bases). This CDR3 comprises 16 residues. V was pared by 4 bases and J by 7 bases, with 22 bases between. Germline loops: CDR1 LGHNA, CDR2 YNFKEQ.

This chain links TRBV7-2 with TRBJ2-1, with 7 bases fitting TRBD2. Germline trimming cut 1 base from V and 15 bases from J; bases unmatched to any gene: 9. CDR3 length: 13 amino acids. Germline lookup yields CDR1 SGHTA and CDR2 FQGNSA. CDR3: CASSLEYSGSLFF. CDR3 nucleotide sequence: TGTGCCAGCAGCTTAGAGTATAGCGGGTCGTTGTTCTTC.

This clonotype appeared many times. The chain has TRBV7-8 and TRBJ2-3, with 10 bases lining up with TRBD2. The CDR3 has 15 residues. From germline, CDR1 is SGHVS and CDR2 FQNEAQ. The V segment lost 6 bases and the J segment 7 bases; nucleotides outside the gene matches: 10. CDR3 region: CASRISGGASNTQYF. In nucleotides, the CDR3 is TGTGCCAGCAGGATAAGCGGGGGGGCTTCAAATACGCAGTATTTT.

A few counts support this clonotype. The chain is built from TRBV2 and TRBJ2-7; 10 nucleotides line up with TRBD1. This CDR3 has 15 amino acids. Germline CDR1 SNHLY, CDR2 FYNNEI. The V segment lost 5 bases and the J segment 2 bases; nucleotides outside the gene matches: 6. For the CDR3, the DNA is TGTGCCAGCAGTCCCTCCGGGACAGGGGCCTACGAGCAGTACTTC. Amino acid sequence: CASSPSGTGAYEQYF.

This clonotype was found once. The chain combines TRBV19 with TRBJ2-7; TRBD1 matches at 12 bases. V lost 2 bases to trimming and J lost 6 bases; unmatched junction nucleotides: 2. This CDR3 is 14 amino acids long. Germline V gene sequence: CDR1 LNHDA, CDR2 SQIVND (reference sequence). The CDR3 nucleotides read TGTGCCAGTAGTATACCGGGACAGGGGGCCGAGCAGTACTTC. It is translated as CASSIPGQGAEQYF.

This chain links TRBV2 with TRBJ1-2, with a possible D match to TRBD1 (5 bases). The CDR3 extends over 13 amino acids. Germline V CDR1 and CDR2: SNHLY, FYNNEI. The V gene lost 7 bases and the J gene lost 4 bases, with 13 bases spanning the gap. CDR3 sequence reads: CASKGEGVYGYTF. The CDR3 nucleotides read TGTGCCAGCAAAGGGGAGGGTGTCTATGGCTACACCTTC. The variable domain in full, with the rest retrieved from reference TRBV2 and TRBJ1-2, is EPEVTQTPSHQVTQMGQEVILRCVPISNHLYFYWYRQILGQKVEFLVSFYNNEISEKSEIFDDQFSVERPDGSNFTLKIRSTKLEDSAMYFCASKGEGVYGYTFGSGTRLTVV.

This chain links TRBV6-2 or TRBV6-3 with TRBJ1-5; D is unclear. Germline V gives CDR1 MNHEY, CDR2 SVGEGT. V was shortened by 8 bases and J by 3 bases, with 14 bases between the two germline ends. The CDR3 has 14 amino acids. CDR3 coding DNA: TGTGCCAGCCAACGGTCCCTAGACAATCAGCCCCAGCATTTT. Its translation is CASQRSLDNQPQHF.

The chain employs TRBV15 and TRBJ1-2; possible D gene TRBD1, 6 bases. The CDR3 sequence is 13 residues long. Trimming shortened V by 5 bases and J by 4 bases, and 11 bases separated the two germline ends. Germline assignment: CDR1 LNHNV and CDR2 YYDKDF (reference sequence). The CDR3 DNA reads TGTGCCACCAGCTTACAACAGGGCTATGGCTACACCTTC. As protein: CATSLQQGYGYTF.

This clonotype was seen more than once but under ten times. J is TRBJ1-1 and V is TRBV3-1; D is uncertain. The length of the CDR3 is 14 residues. V lost 5 bases and J lost 5, with 15 bases in between. The V gene's germline CDR1 is LGHDT and CDR2 YNNKEL (reference sequence). This chain's CDR3 is CASSAYGVGTEAFF. DNA of the CDR3: TGTGCCAGCAGCGCGTACGGGGTAGGGACTGAAGCTTTCTTT.

This sequence joins TRBV5-4 and TRBJ2-2; no clear D. Deletions cut 5 bases from V and 4 bases from J, with 15 bases between. Germline lookup yields CDR1 SGHNT and CDR2 YYREEE (reference sequence). The CDR3 sequence is 15 residues long. The CDR3 DNA reads TGTGCCAGCAGTAAGGCCCAGCCTCGCACCGGGGAGCTGTTTTTT. It is translated as CASSKAQPRTGELFF.

The chain is built from TRBV20-1 and TRBJ2-6; D gene unclear. The germline V gene has CDR1 DFQATT and CDR2 SNEGSKA (reference sequence). Trimming took 0 bases from V and 0 from J, leaving 6 bases between them. CDR3 size: 15 residues. The CDR3 spells CSARDKASGANVLTF. The CDR3 DNA is TGCAGTGCTAGAGATAAGGCCTCTGGGGCCAACGTCCTGACTTTC.